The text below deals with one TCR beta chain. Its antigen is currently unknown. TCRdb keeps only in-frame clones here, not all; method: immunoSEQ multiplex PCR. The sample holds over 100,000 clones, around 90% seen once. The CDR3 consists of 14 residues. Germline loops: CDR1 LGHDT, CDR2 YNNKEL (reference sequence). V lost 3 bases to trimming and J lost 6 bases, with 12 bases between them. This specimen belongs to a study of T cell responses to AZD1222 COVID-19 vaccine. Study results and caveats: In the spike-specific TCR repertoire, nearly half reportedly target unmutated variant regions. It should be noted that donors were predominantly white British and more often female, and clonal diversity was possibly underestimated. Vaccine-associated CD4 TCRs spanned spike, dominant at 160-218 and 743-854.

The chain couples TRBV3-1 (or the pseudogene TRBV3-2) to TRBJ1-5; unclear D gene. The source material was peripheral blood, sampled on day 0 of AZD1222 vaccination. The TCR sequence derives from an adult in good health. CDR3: CASSQRDGTQPQHF. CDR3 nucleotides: TGTGCCAGCAGCCAGAGGGATGGTACTCAGCCCCAGCATTTT.